The clone carrying this T cell receptor (beta chain) was seen more than once but under ten times. Antigen: not known. Using a J-beta primer mix together with a sample-barcoded 5' primer, a second PCR was run for roughly 7 to 12 cycles. TCRdb re-derived calls from the 5' RACE reads in MiXCR, one entry per CDR3 protein. The sample records hundreds of thousands of distinct CDR3 sequences, roughly 30% being singletons. This sample is drawn from a study of blood T cells in healthy people across ages. Findings and limits, study-wide: Both naive CD4+ cell counts and diversity were greater in long-lived donors than in aged donors. From one million sequenced T cells, diversity estimates were lower bounds. Per million T cells, TCR beta diversity dropped about linearly as age rose.

The length of the CDR3 is 14 residues. The V gene's germline CDR1 is SGHKS and CDR2 YYEKEE (reference sequence). Deletions cut 4 bases from V and 12 bases from J, with 20 bases between. The sequence was collected from a woman aged 80 or older in good health. This rearrangement joins TRBV5-5 to TRBJ2-4; tentative D call: TRBD1 (6 bases). Source material: blood. The chain's CDR3 is CASSVVIRTDNQYF. The CDR3 DNA is TGTGCCAGCAGCGTGGTGATACGGACAGACAATCAGTACTTC.